The rows below give T cell receptor beta chains drawn from one sample of a study of cytomegalovirus exposure and HLA in healthy donors. TCRdb keeps only in-frame clones here, not all; method: immunoSEQ multiplex PCR. The sample yields 110,000 or so clones, over 70% seen once. The sample comprised PBMCs. The origin of the receptors is a man aged 40-55 years in good health and CMV-seronegative. Each CDR3 is given without its conserved first and last residue. Some rows mark clone size as missing; the rest say once, few, many or name a class of expanded clone.

NA	TRBV28	TRBJ1-4	14	ASSPYSGTGHEKLF
NA	TRBV29-1	TRBJ1-2	13	SVDAGGFGIYGYT
NA	TRBV11-3	TRBJ1-6	16	ASSLGGSRSSYNSPLH
NA	TRBV5-5	TRBJ1-4	13	ASSYGQVANEKLF
NA	TRBV28	TRBJ1-2	12	ASSLGQGGNGYT
NA	TRBV9	TRBJ2-5	13	ASSVDEAAQETQY
NA	TRBV25-1	TRBJ2-2	16	ASSGFAGGSTGTGELF
NA	TRBV6-6	TRBJ2-5	12	ASRGLRGRETQY
NA	TRBV19	TRBJ2-1	11	ASSPTTGLEQF
NA	TRBV4-1	TRBJ2-7	13	ASSQDRGYPYEQY
NA	TRBV4-1	TRBJ2-7	13	ASSQDPGISYEQY
NA	TRBV7-2	TRBJ1-2	14	ASSLRGVGQPYGYT
NA	TRBV19	TRBJ2-4	12	ASRRVMTKNIQY
NA	TRBV5-1	TRBJ1-2	12	ASSFEGVPYGYT
once	TRBV9	TRBJ2-7	13	ASSVAPGASYEQY
NA	TRBV5-8	TRBJ1-1	13	ASRDRRGWNTEAF
few	TRBV5-1	TRBJ2-3	10	ASSPRGDTQY
NA	TRBV4-2	TRBJ2-4	18	ASSQDPLAEPLRAKNIQY
NA	TRBV19	TRBJ2-2	9	ASSMTGELF
NA	TRBV7-6	TRBJ1-1	11	ATGGAGNTEAF
NA	TRBV4-3	TRBJ2-2	16	ASSHKPGQGDWTGELF
NA	TRBV7-7	TRBJ2-5	12	ASSLVPGAETQY
once	TRBV5-8	TRBJ2-1	11	ASKERFYNEQF
NA	TRBV19	TRBJ2-3	13	ASSQATSGWDTQY
NA	TRBV29-1	TRBJ2-3	10	SQISVLDTQY
once	TRBV7-9	TRBJ2-7	9	ASSPNSEQY
NA	TRBV4-1	TRBJ2-7	11	ASSPGGTYEQY
NA	TRBV28	TRBJ2-7	12	ASSFGGFRYEQY
NA	TRBV5-7	TRBJ2-7	13	ASSRGQARSYEQY
NA	TRBV6-6	TRBJ2-7	12	ASSYSAGMVEQY
NA	TRBV7-9	TRBJ1-2	13	ASSLVGVLEYGYT
NA	TRBV28	TRBJ2-7	13	ASTSGGFRNYEQY
NA	TRBV18	TRBJ2-6	15	ASSPMPSGSGANVLT
NA	TRBV4-2	TRBJ2-3	10	ASSPRSDTQY
NA	TRBV2	TRBJ1-4	12	ASMGRDKVVKLF
NA	TRBV30	TRBJ1-1	13	AWSISGIQRTEAF
NA	TRBV7-9	TRBJ1-1	16	SSSHNPLQGQGNTEAF
NA	TRBV6-5	TRBJ2-2	13	ASSYATGGHGELF
NA	TRBV7-9	NA	13	ASSARLAQTYEQY
NA	TRBV5-1	TRBJ2-6	14	ASSPGGSSGANVLT
NA	TRBV15	TRBJ1-1	15	ATSRDDYGQQNTEAF
NA	TRBV15	TRBJ1-6	13	ATSRENKINSPLH
NA	TRBV5-1	TRBJ2-3	14	ASAQTAGGPTDTQY
NA	TRBV7-9	TRBJ1-4	13	ASSSPGQGFEKLF
NA	TRBV27	TRBJ1-2	12	ASSTTGTGRGYT
NA	TRBV7-3	TRBJ2-1	14	ASSLRAGGTYNEQF
once	TRBV7-9	TRBJ1-5	12	ASSPNRGNQPQH
NA	TRBV19	TRBJ1-3	15	ASSTPGRILSGNTIY
NA	TRBV29-1	TRBJ1-5	11	SVAGGSNQPQH
once	TRBV19	TRBJ2-6	16	ASTPYGAGSSGANVLT
NA	TRBV28	TRBJ2-7	11	ASSSRQSYEQY
NA	TRBV9	TRBJ2-5	13	ASSANPTARETQY
NA	TRBV19	TRBJ2-2	17	ASSIRYLLTGGGNGELF
NA	TRBV29-1	TRBJ2-2	11	SVPRDSTGELF
NA	TRBV7-9	TRBJ1-1	11	ASSRVPNTEAF
NA	TRBV30	TRBJ2-7	11	AWSVRTVMGQY
NA	TRBV9	TRBJ2-3	15	ASSVGLAGGGTDTQY
NA	TRBV7-9	TRBJ2-7	12	SSSLDRVSYEQY
NA	TRBV30	TRBJ2-1	10	AWSSGLSRKF